Listed here are 27 T cell receptor beta chains from one sample, sequenced in a study of cytomegalovirus exposure and HLA in healthy donors. Sequencing used immunoSEQ multiplex PCR; TCRdb keeps in-frame clones, though not all of them. The sample holds about 110,000 clones, around 89% seen once. Sequencing used PBMCs. The receptor source for this set is a woman between 18 and 29 years old in good health and CMV-seropositive.

This clone occurred once. In nucleotides, the CDR3 is TGTGCCAGCAGTCCAAGGACAGGGGGAGTGGATGAAGCTTTCTTT. Amino acid sequence: CASSPRTGGVDEAFF. J is TRBJ1-1 and V is TRBV25-1, with TRBD1 identical over 10 bases. CDR1 MGHDK and CDR2 SYGVNS come from the germline V gene. This CDR3 has 15 residues. V was clipped by 5 bases and J by 7 bases; unmatched bases: 10.

This chain links TRBV27 with TRBJ1-1; perhaps TRBD1 as D (5 bases). Trimming shortened V by 4 bases and J by 0 bases, and 15 bases separated the two germline ends. The V gene's germline CDR1 is MNHEY and CDR2 SMNVEV (reference sequence). The CDR3 loop spans 16 amino acids. CDR3 sequence (DNA): TGTGCCAGCAGTTCCAGGGCCCTACACTTGAACACTGAAGCTTTCTTT. It translates to CASSSRALHLNTEAFF.

J is TRBJ2-3 and V is TRBV19, with TRBD2 identical over 11 bases. Germline V CDR1 and CDR2: LNHDA, SQIVND (reference sequence). This CDR3 has 13 residues. With 7 bases clipped from V and 3 bases from J, the junction kept 0 bases outside the gene matches. The CDR3 sequence: CASTSGGTDTQYF. Written as DNA, the CDR3 is TGTGCCAGTACTAGCGGGGGGACAGATACGCAGTATTTT. Combining the CDR3 with reference TRBV19 and TRBJ2-3 gives the whole variable domain DGGITQSPKYLFRKEGQNVTLSCEQNLNHDAMYWYRQDPGQGLRLIYYSQIVNDFQKGDIAEGYSVSREKKESFPLTVTSAQKNPTAFYLCASTSGGTDTQYFGPGTRLTVL.

The V call is TRBV28, the J call TRBJ1-1, with D uncertain. The length of the CDR3 is 14 residues. Trimming removed 8 bases from V and 0 bases from J, with 13 bases in between. Germline lookup yields CDR1 MDHEN and CDR2 SYDVKM. In DNA form, the CDR3 reads TGTGCCAGCGCCGATGCGGGAATGAACACTGAAGCTTTCTTT. This translates into CASADAGMNTEAFF. The variable domain in full, completed from reference TRBV28 and TRBJ1-1, reads DVKVTQSSRYLVKRTGEKVFLECVQDMDHENMFWYRQDPGLGLRLIYFSYDVKMKEKGDIPEGYSVSREKKERFSLILESASTNQTSMYLCASADAGMNTEAFFGQGTRLTVV.

The V gene is TRBV7-9, the J gene TRBJ2-4, with 11 bases matching TRBD1. Germline V lookup: CDR1 SEHNR, CDR2 FQNEAQ (reference sequence). The CDR3 has 15 amino acids. Losses at the gene ends were 4 bases for V and 3 bases for J; bases not matched to a gene: 2. The CDR3 bases are TGTGCCAGCAGCTCGGGGACAGGGGGCAAAAACATTCAGTACTTC. It encodes CASSSGTGGKNIQYF.

This clone was counted a few times. The V call is TRBV19, the J call TRBJ1-5, with D possibly matching TRBD1 (6 bases). Germline CDR1 is LNHDA and CDR2 is SQIVND (reference sequence). This CDR3 spans 14 amino acids. Trimming cost V 4 bases and J 4 bases, with 11 bases left between them. CDR3 DNA sequence: TGTGCCAGTAGTAATGGGCAGGGGAATCAGCCCCAGCATTTT. Translating it yields CASSNGQGNQPQHF.

This sequence joins TRBV11-3 and TRBJ1-1; D call uncertain. CDR3 length: 13 residues. Germline V gene lookup returns CDR1 SGHNT and CDR2 YENEEA. Trimming removed 2 bases from V and 6 bases from J, with 10 bases in between. DNA of the CDR3: TGTGCCAGCAGCTTACACCGGGTTTCTGAAGCTTTCTTT. It translates to CASSLHRVSEAFF.

This sequence joins TRBV19 and TRBJ1-1; tentatively, D is TRBD1 (5 bases). The V gene lost 5 bases and the J gene lost 4 bases, with 14 bases spanning the gap. This CDR3 region has 14 residues. Per germline, CDR1 LNHDA and CDR2 SQIVND (reference sequence). This CDR3 reads CASSRTFRGTEAFF. As DNA, the CDR3 is TGTGCCAGTAGTCGGACGTTTAGGGGCACTGAAGCTTTCTTT.

V usage is TRBV4-1 and J usage is TRBJ1-2, with a possible D match to TRBD1 (5 bases). In germline, CDR1 is MGHRA, CDR2 YSYEKL. The CDR3 extends over 16 amino acids. The germline V and J ends were trimmed by 5 bases and 0 bases, with 16 bases remaining between them. CDR3 residues: CASSNSGDRPNYGYTF. CDR3 nucleotides: TGCGCCAGCAGCAATAGTGGCGACAGACCTAACTATGGCTACACCTTC.

The chain has TRBV9 and TRBJ2-1; 8 nucleotides match TRBD2. CDR1 is SGDLS and CDR2 is YYNGEE in the germline V gene. The CDR3 length is 16 residues. V dropped 0 bases and J dropped 0; count of bases not matched to a gene: 2. The CDR3 DNA is TGTGCCAGCAGCGTAGTCGGGGGGGGCTCCTACAATGAGCAGTTCTTC. Translating it yields CASSVVGGGSYNEQFF.

This rearrangement joins TRBV18 to TRBJ1-1, with TRBD1 as a possible D gene (5 bases). Trimming took 6 bases from V and 1 from J, leaving 9 bases between them. From germline, CDR1 is KGHSH and CDR2 LQKENI. The CDR3 is 13 residues long. CDR3 residues: CASSVDKNTEAFF. DNA of the CDR3: TGTGCCAGCTCCGTGGACAAGAACACTGAAGCTTTCTTT. The entire variable domain, with the rest obtained from reference TRBV18 and TRBJ1-1, is as follows: NAGVMQNPRHLVRRRGQEARLRCSPMKGHSHVYWYRQLPEEGLKFMVYLQKENIIDESGMPKERFSAEFPKEGPSILRIQQVVRGDSAAYFCASSVDKNTEAFFGQGTRLTVV.

The J gene is TRBJ2-3, the V gene TRBV6-1; D possibly corresponds to TRBD1 (5 bases). The germline V gene has CDR1 MNHNS and CDR2 SASEGT. CDR3 length: 12 residues. Trimming pared 3 bases from V and 10 bases from J, leaving 11 bases between. The CDR3, as DNA: TGTGCCAGCAGTGAGAAGGGGATCTCGCAGTATTTT. This translates into CASSEKGISQYF.

The rearrangement joins TRBV2 to TRBJ1-4; 12 bases line up with TRBD1. CDR1 and CDR2 (germline): SNHLY, FYNNEI. The V segment lost 11 bases and the J segment 7 bases; nucleotides outside the gene matches: 8. This CDR3 region has 14 residues. The DNA for the CDR3 is TGTGCCGGGGGACAGGGGGCTGAAGGTGAAAAACTGTTTTTT. Encoded protein: CAGGQGAEGEKLFF.

About this clone itself: This CDR3 is also generated by other DNA sequences in the sample. V gene TRBV10-3 combines with J gene TRBJ1-1, with D tentatively TRBD1 (5 bases). Looked up from germline, CDR1 is ENHRY and CDR2 is SYGVKD. This CDR3 comprises 12 residues. Trimming pared 2 bases from V and 4 bases from J, leaving 5 bases between. The CDR3 DNA is TGTGCCATCAGTGAGAGGGGCACTGAAGCTTTCTTT. Its protein is CAISERGTEAFF.

This chain uses TRBV9 with TRBJ1-4, with TRBD1 matching 10 bases. Germline CDR1 SGDLS, CDR2 YYNGEE. With V trimmed by 0 bases and J by 7 bases, 9 bases remained unmatched. CDR3 length: 17 residues. This chain's CDR3 is CASSVGTPGQGSEKLFF. CDR3 sequence (DNA): TGTGCCAGCAGCGTAGGCACCCCGGGACAGGGGTCTGAAAAACTGTTTTTT.

The genes are TRBV7-2 and TRBJ1-4; 8 bases match TRBD1. Looked up from germline, CDR1 is SGHTA and CDR2 is FQGNSA. V lost 3 bases to trimming and J lost 8 bases; unmatched junction nucleotides: 8. There are 15 residues in the CDR3. Written as DNA, the CDR3 is TGTGCCAGCAGCTTTGAGGACAGGGTGGGAGAAAAACTGTTTTTT. It encodes CASSFEDRVGEKLFF.

This clone has more than one count but fewer than ten. The CDR3: CASTGTRNSPLHF. CDR3 bases: TGTGCCAGCACAGGGACAAGGAATTCACCCCTCCACTTT. This chain links TRBV27 with TRBJ1-6, with D maybe TRBD1 (6 bases). The CDR3 length is 13 residues. Germline V gene sequence: CDR1 MNHEY, CDR2 SMNVEV (reference sequence). Trimming removed 7 bases from V and 7 bases from J, with 11 bases in between.

The chain employs TRBV5-6 and TRBJ1-5; TRBD1 might be the D (5 bases). The germline gives CDR1 SGHDT, CDR2 YYEEEE. The germline V and J ends were trimmed by 3 bases and 5 bases, with 9 bases remaining between them. This CDR3 is built from 13 residues. The DNA of the CDR3 is TGTGCCAGCAGCTCTTCGGGGGATCAGCCCCAGCATTTT. This codes for CASSSSGDQPQHF.

This chain uses TRBV5-6 with TRBJ2-1, with 12 bases that match TRBD1. CDR3 length: 18 residues. Germline V gives CDR1 SGHDT, CDR2 YYEEEE. The junction had 10 bases not matched to a gene; V was cut back by 1 base and J by 5 bases. The CDR3 loop is CASSLYGTGGVWNNEQFF. The CDR3 coding sequence is TGTGCCAGCAGCTTGTACGGGACAGGGGGCGTCTGGAACAATGAGCAGTTCTTC.

The chain carries TRBV7-9 and TRBJ2-5; a possible D gene is TRBD2 (5 bases). The CDR3 has 11 residues. Trimming cost V 1 base and J 14 bases, with 11 bases left between them. Germline-derived CDR1 and CDR2 are SEHNR and FQNEAQ (reference sequence). The DNA of the CDR3 is TGTGCCAGCAGCTTAGAGGCGGACTTCTACTTC. Protein sequence: CASSLEADFYF.

This clone appeared a few times. V is TRBV18 and J is TRBJ2-5, with 16 positions matching TRBD2. The CDR3 has 19 residues. Germline V gives CDR1 KGHSH, CDR2 LQKENI. Trimming cost V 2 bases and J 4 bases; bases outside gene matches: 10. CDR3 coding DNA: TGTGCCAGCTCACCAACTACGGGACTAGCGGGGGGGCCTCGAGAGACCCAGTACTTC. It translates to CASSPTTGLAGGPRETQYF.

The chain combines TRBV2 with TRBJ1-6; possible D gene TRBD1, 5 bases. Deletions cut 6 bases from V and 14 bases from J, with 26 bases between. The CDR3 contains 16 residues. In germline, CDR1 is SNHLY, CDR2 FYNNEI. The CDR3 nucleotides are TGTGCCAGCAGCGTCGCGGGGACTCCAATGGGGGTCTCCCTCCACTTT. As protein: CASSVAGTPMGVSLHF.

The chain links TRBV5-6 to TRBJ2-6; the match to TRBD1 covers 7 bases. The CDR3 runs to 17 residues. The V gene end was trimmed by 4 bases and the J gene end by 1 base; junction bases not matched to a gene: 8. CDR1 SGHDT and CDR2 YYEEEE come from the germline V gene. In DNA form, the CDR3 reads TGTGCCAGCAGCCCGGGACAGATCGGATCTGGGGCCAACGTCCTGACTTTC. Its translation is CASSPGQIGSGANVLTF.

The J gene is TRBJ1-4, the V gene TRBV4-3; D is unclear. V gave up 0 bases and J gave up 6 bases, with 11 bases separating them. From germline, CDR1 is LGHNA and CDR2 YSLEER. This CDR3 region has 15 residues. CDR3 nucleotide sequence: TGCGCCAGCAGCCAAGACAATCGGGGTTATGAAAAACTGTTTTTT. Translated, it gives CASSQDNRGYEKLFF.

The chain couples TRBV5-1 to TRBJ2-1, with 8 bases that match TRBD1. The CDR3 loop spans 14 amino acids. The germline V gene has CDR1 SGHRS and CDR2 YFSETQ. The trim removed 2 bases at V and 6 bases at J, leaving 4 bases unmatched. The CDR3 DNA reads as TGCGCCAGCAGCTTACAGGGGGTAATCAATGAGCAGTTCTTC. Protein: CASSLQGVINEQFF. Drawing the rest from reference TRBV5-1 and TRBJ2-1, the complete variable domain is KAGVTQTPRYLIKTRGQQVTLSCSPISGHRSVSWYQQTPGQGLQFLFEYFSETQRNKGNFPGRFSGRQFSNSRSEMNVSTLELGDSALYLCASSLQGVINEQFFGPGTRLTVL.

This chain connects TRBV6-4 to TRBJ2-3; 7 bases agree with TRBD1. This CDR3 spans 16 amino acids. The V gene end was trimmed by 0 bases and the J gene end by 2 bases; junction bases not matched to a gene: 5. The germline CDR1 and CDR2 sequences are MRHNA and SNTAGT. CDR3 region: CASSDSSKGATDTQYF. DNA for the CDR3: TGTGCCAGCAGTGACTCATCCAAGGGGGCCACAGATACGCAGTATTTT.

The gene calls are TRBV6-6 and TRBJ1-5; D is ambiguous. Trimming pared 5 bases from V and 3 bases from J, leaving 8 bases between. This CDR3 is 13 amino acids long. CDR1 and CDR2 from the germline V gene are MNHNY and SVGAGI (reference sequence). Here the CDR3 reads CASSLLLNQPQHF. CDR3 DNA sequence: TGTGCCAGCAGTCTTCTCCTCAATCAGCCCCAGCATTTT.